These 19 T cell receptor beta chains were all obtained from the same sample, sequenced in a study of CD8 T cells in ankylosing spondylitis (dated by TCRdb to about 2017). The library was built by means of 5' RACE. The sequencer listed for this sample is Illumina HiSeq 2500. Through fastp at Q25 and MiXCR, TCRdb rebuilt clones from the public reads, retaining in-frame beta chains. Every distinct CDR3 protein forms one entry, paired with its most common genes and DNA. This sample holds about 160,000 distinct CDR3 sequences; under 45% were observed only once. The top ten constitute roughly 15% of the sample. The sequenced material came from synovial fluid, either unsorted or a sorted T cell fraction (not recorded which). The receptor source for this set is a male donor with ankylosing spondylitis.

The rearrangement links TRBV12-3 or TRBV12-4 to TRBJ2-1; D is ambiguous. V was cut by 6 bases and J by 5 bases, with 11 bases left in between. This CDR3 has 13 residues. CDR3 sequence: CASRPYTHNEQFF. CDR3 nucleotide sequence: TGTGCCAGCAGACCCTACACACACAATGAGCAGTTCTTC.

The J gene is TRBJ2-1, the V gene TRBV2; 9 bases agree with TRBD2. Germline CDR1 reads SNHLY; CDR2 reads FYNNEI. J was trimmed by 0 bases and V by 6 bases; bases with no gene match: 9. The CDR3 is made up of 17 amino acids. CDR3 bases: TGTGCCAGCAGCGCGACAGGACTAGCGTACTCCTACAATGAGCAGTTCTTC. Amino acids: CASSATGLAYSYNEQFF. Drawing the rest from reference TRBV2 and TRBJ2-1, the complete variable domain is EPEVTQTPSHQVTQMGQEVILRCVPISNHLYFYWYRQILGQKVEFLVSFYNNEISEKSEIFDDQFSVERPDGSNFTLKIRSTKLEDSAMYFCASSATGLAYSYNEQFFGPGTRLTVL.

On this clonotype itself: The germline gene is not matched at one end of the junction; a read error may be the cause. V usage is TRBV5-1 and J usage is TRBJ1-4, with 9 bases that match TRBD1. Germline V lookup: CDR1 SGHRS, CDR2 YFSETQ. The CDR3 runs to 15 residues. The CDR3 coding sequence is TGCGCCAGCAGATTGGACAGGGGAGGAAATGAAAAACTGTTTTTT. Its protein product is CASRLDRGGNEKLFF.

The V gene is TRBV6-5, the J gene TRBJ2-1; a weak D match, TRBD2 (5 bases). Trimming took off 6 bases at V and 9 bases at J, with 18 bases between the two ends. This CDR3 is built from 14 residues. From germline, CDR1 is MNHEY and CDR2 SVGAGI. The CDR3 bases are TGTGCCAGCAGCTACGTGGGAGTGGGAAGTGAGCAGTTCTTC. It is translated as CASSYVGVGSEQFF.

This clonotype came up a few times. This chain connects TRBV3-1 to TRBJ2-3; TRBD2 matches at 13 bases. The ends lost 0 bases at V and 0 bases at J; junction bases unmatched: 9. The CDR3 sequence is 20 residues long. Germline loops: CDR1 LGHDT, CDR2 YNNKEL (reference sequence). The CDR3 spells CASSQERGTSGTTSTDTQYF. CDR3 in DNA: TGTGCCAGCAGCCAAGAGCGGGGGACTAGCGGGACTACTAGCACAGATACGCAGTATTTT.

V usage is TRBV4-2 and J usage is TRBJ1-1; 9 bases are a match to TRBD1. V shed 4 bases and J 5 bases; nucleotides not matched to a gene: 8. The CDR3 is 15 amino acids. CDR1 is LGHNA, CDR2 YNFKEQ, per germline. The CDR3 spells CASSPPDRGETEAFF. CDR3 nucleotides: TGTGCCAGCAGCCCTCCGGACAGGGGAGAGACTGAAGCTTTCTTT.

The chain couples TRBV2 to TRBJ1-5; 7 bases align to TRBD1. J gave up 5 bases and V 6 bases, and 13 bases lay outside the gene matches. The CDR3 length is 16 residues. The germline V gene encodes CDR1 SNHLY and CDR2 FYNNEI. The CDR3 DNA is TGTGCCAGCAGCTATAGAGGACAGGTGGATGATCAGCCCCAGCATTTT. Translating gives CASSYRGQVDDQPQHF.

This clonotype was recorded a few times. The chain recombines TRBV20-1 with TRBJ2-5, with no clear D. V was cut by 2 bases and J by 2 bases, with 15 bases left in between. The CDR3 is made up of 15 amino acids. Germline V gene sequence: CDR1 DFQATT, CDR2 SNEGSKA (reference sequence). CDR3 in amino acids: CSARRTWGWQETQYF. The CDR3 region has the DNA TGCAGTGCTAGAAGGACGTGGGGTTGGCAAGAGACCCAGTACTTC.

This clonotype was detected ten times or more. The chain joins TRBV5-1 to TRBJ2-2, with D unresolved. The CDR3 sequence is 14 residues long. Germline V lookup: CDR1 SGHRS, CDR2 YFSETQ. The germline V and J ends were trimmed by 1 base and 5 bases, with 9 bases remaining between them. This CDR3 reads CASSLYPETGELFF. CDR3 DNA: TGCGCCAGCAGCTTGTATCCCGAAACCGGGGAGCTGTTTTTT.

V usage is TRBV27 and J usage is TRBJ1-5; D is uncertain. This CDR3 region has 14 residues. V lost 2 bases, J lost 1 base, and 6 bases lay in between. CDR1 MNHEY and CDR2 SMNVEV come from the germline V gene (reference sequence). CDR3 sequence reads: CASSLRRSNQPQHF. The CDR3 nucleotides are TGTGCCAGCAGTTTAAGGCGCAGCAATCAGCCCCAGCATTTT.

This clonotype was observed a single time. The chain is built from TRBV7-8 and TRBJ2-7; 7 bases are shared with TRBD2. The CDR3 totals 15 residues. Trimming cost V 0 bases and J 4 bases; bases outside gene matches: 6. Germline CDR1 SGHVS, CDR2 FQNEAQ. CDR3 sequence reads: CASSLAWGGWYEQYF. Written as DNA, the CDR3 is TGTGCCAGCAGCTTAGCTTGGGGGGGTTGGTACGAGCAGTACTTC.

The gene calls are TRBV6-5 and TRBJ2-2; TRBD2 matches 15 bases. The CDR3 has 19 amino acids. The germline V gene encodes CDR1 MNHEY and CDR2 SVGAGI. V gave up 7 bases and J gave up 6 bases; unmatched junction bases: 15. As DNA, the CDR3 is TGTGCCAGCATTAACGAACTTAGGACTAGCGGGAGGGCGGCCGGGGAGCTGTTTTTT. It codes for CASINELRTSGRAAGELFF.

The V gene is TRBV29-1, the J gene TRBJ1-1, with 9 positions matching TRBD1. CDR1 is SQVTM, CDR2 ANQGSEA, per germline. The V segment lost 0 bases and the J segment 0 bases; nucleotides outside the gene matches: 8. This CDR3 is 17 amino acids long. CDR3 amino acids: CSVEDLWDRDLNTEAFF. CDR3 DNA: TGCAGCGTTGAAGATCTGTGGGACAGGGATCTGAACACTGAAGCTTTCTTT.

V and J are TRBV28 and TRBJ2-1; the match to TRBD2 covers 9 bases. CDR3 length: 15 amino acids. Trimming at V came to 5 bases and at J to 5 bases, leaving 7 bases not matched to a gene. Germline V gene sequence: CDR1 MDHEN, CDR2 SYDVKM. The chain's CDR3 is CASSIGLAIDNEQFF. In DNA form, the CDR3 reads TGTGCCAGCAGTATCGGACTAGCGATCGACAATGAGCAGTTCTTC.

This clonotype was seen a single time. The chain uses TRBV23-1 and TRBJ2-7, with 10 bases aligning to TRBD2. TRBV23-1 is sorted into the ORF group, with uncertain function. Trimming took 3 bases from V and 6 from J; bases not matched to a gene: 11. The CDR3 covers 16 residues. CDR3 amino acids: CASSHLGLAAPCEQYF. The DNA of the CDR3 is TGCGCCAGCAGTCATCTCGGACTAGCGGCCCCCTGCGAGCAGTACTTC.

The V gene is TRBV18, the J gene TRBJ1-4; D call uncertain. The germline V gene has CDR1 KGHSH and CDR2 LQKENI. Trimming left V 3 bases short and J 2 bases short, with 7 bases between. The CDR3 is made up of 14 amino acids. This chain's CDR3 is CASSPWVTNEKLFF. CDR3 in DNA: TGTGCCAGCTCACCCTGGGTGACTAATGAAAAACTGTTTTTT.

The CDR3 loop is CASSIRDSSSYNEQFF. The CDR3 bases are TGTGCCAGCAGCATCCGGGACTCCAGCTCCTACAATGAGCAGTTCTTC. The J gene is TRBJ2-1, the V gene TRBV5-6; weak D call: TRBD2 (6 bases). Germline loops: CDR1 SGHDT, CDR2 YYEEEE. Trimming left V 4 bases short and J 0 bases short, with 14 bases between. The CDR3 covers 16 residues.

V is TRBV20-1 and J is TRBJ1-5; 7 bases agree with TRBD1. In germline, CDR1 is DFQATT, CDR2 SNEGSKA (reference sequence). V dropped 5 bases and J dropped 6; count of bases not matched to a gene: 7. The CDR3 has 13 residues. The CDR3 here is CSALRQGGQPQHF. CDR3 in DNA: TGCAGTGCTTTAAGACAGGGTGGTCAGCCCCAGCATTTT.

This clonotype has a count of ten or more. The gene calls are TRBV10-3 and TRBJ1-1, with D unclear. Looked up from germline, CDR1 is ENHRY and CDR2 is SYGVKD. The CDR3 has 13 amino acids. V lost 9 bases and J 1 base, leaving 12 bases between the germline ends. The CDR3 DNA sequence: TGTGCCATTACCGACACCGAGAACACTGAAGCTTTCTTT. It specifies CAITDTENTEAFF.